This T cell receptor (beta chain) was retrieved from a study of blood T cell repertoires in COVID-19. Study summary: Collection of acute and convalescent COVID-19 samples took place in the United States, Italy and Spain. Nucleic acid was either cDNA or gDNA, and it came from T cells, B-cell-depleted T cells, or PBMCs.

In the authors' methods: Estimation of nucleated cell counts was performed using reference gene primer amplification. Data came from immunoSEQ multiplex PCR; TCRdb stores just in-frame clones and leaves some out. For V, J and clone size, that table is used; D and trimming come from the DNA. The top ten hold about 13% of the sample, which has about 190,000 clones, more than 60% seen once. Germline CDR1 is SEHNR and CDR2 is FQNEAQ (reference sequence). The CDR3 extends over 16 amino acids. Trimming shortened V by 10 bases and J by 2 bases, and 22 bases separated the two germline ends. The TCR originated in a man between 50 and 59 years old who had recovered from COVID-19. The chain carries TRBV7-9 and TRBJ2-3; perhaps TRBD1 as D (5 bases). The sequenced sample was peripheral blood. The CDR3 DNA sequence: TGTGCCATCACAACCCGCGGACATCGCGACACAGATACGCAGTATTTT. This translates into CAITTRGHRDTDTQYF.